This entry features one TCR beta chain sequence. This specimen belongs to a study of blood T cell repertoires in COVID-19. At the level of the study: PBMCs, B-cell-depleted T cells, or T cells provided the cDNA or gDNA that made up the material.

Germline assignment: CDR1 SEHNR and CDR2 FQNEAQ (reference sequence). The CDR3 is made up of 13 amino acids. V shed 0 bases and J shed 5 bases, with 8 bases lying between them. In the authors' workflow: For nucleated cells, counts were estimated from reference gene primer amplification. Libraries were prepared by immunoSEQ multiplex PCR; TCRdb keeps only in-frame clonotypes and omits some of them. The D gene and trimming were derived from the DNA, and the V and J assignments and clone size from that table. The table shows 110,000 to 150,000 clones, with approximately 80% occurring only once. The chain carries TRBV7-9 and TRBJ2-7; possible D gene TRBD1, 5 bases. Sequenced: peripheral blood. This receptor was taken from a man in his 70s who had recovered from COVID-19. CDR3 sequence: CASSLAPGNEQYF. The CDR3, as DNA: TGTGCCAGCAGCTTAGCGCCAGGGAACGAGCAGTACTTC.